The rows below give T cell receptor beta chains drawn from one sample of a study of T cell responses to AZD1222 COVID-19 vaccine. Assay used: immunoSEQ multiplex PCR; TCRdb lists only in-frame clones, some missing. Of about 270,000 clones listed, 94% are singletons. The sequences come from peripheral blood, collected 28 days after the second AZD1222 dose. The receptor source for this set is an adult who received the AZD1222 COVID-19 vaccine. CDR3s include the opening cysteine and the closing phenylalanine or tryptophan. The order of the fields is V gene, J gene, D gene, clone size, CDR3 DNA, CDR3 protein. A D gene is named only where the DNA matches it firmly. Clone size is given for some rows only: seen once, a few or many times, or a class if the clone is expanded.

>TRBV28|TRBJ1-5|NA|NA
TGTGCCAGCAGTCCCGGGGTCCCTCGGCTCCAGCATTTT
CASSPGVPRLQHF
>TRBV10-3|TRBJ2-5|NA|once
TGTGCCATCAGTGGTCGGGGGGCTCGGGAGACCCAGTACTTC
CAISGRGARETQYF
>TRBV2|TRBJ2-7|NA|NA
TGTGCCAGCGGGGGGAGCTCCTACGAGCAGTACTTC
CASGGSSYEQYF
>TRBV7-8|TRBJ2-1|TRBD2|NA
TGTGCCAGCAGCTTAGCTAGCGGGGGCCGGGGGAATGAGCAGTTCTTC
CASSLASGGRGNEQFF
>TRBV5-4|TRBJ1-5|TRBD1|NA
TGTGCCAGCAGCTTGGACCAGGGGGATCAGCCCCAGCATTTT
CASSLDQGDQPQHF
>TRBV18|TRBJ1-1|NA|NA
TGTGCCAGCTCACCGGTCAGGACCCCCCTAGGGAACACTGAAGCTTTCTTT
CASSPVRTPLGNTEAFF
>TRBV2|TRBJ1-2|NA|NA
TGTGCCAGCAGTGTAGACATATTAAACTATGGCTACACCTTC
CASSVDILNYGYTF
>TRBV4-1|TRBJ1-3|NA|NA
TGCGCCAGCAGCCAAGCCGGGACAACTGGAAACACCATATATTTT
CASSQAGTTGNTIYF
>TRBV7-8|TRBJ2-7|TRBD2|NA
TGTGCCAGCAGTTCCGGGACTAGCGGGCCCTTTGACTACCTGGAGTACTTC
CASSSGTSGPFDYLEYF
>TRBV7-2|TRBJ2-1|NA|NA
TGTGCCAGCTCCCGTGGGGACGTCTACAATGAGCAGTTCTTC
CASSRGDVYNEQFF
>TRBV19|TRBJ2-7|TRBD1|once
TGTGCCAGTAGTAACCGGGACAGGGGCTACGAGCAGTACTTC
CASSNRDRGYEQYF
>TRBV4-2|TRBJ2-3|TRBD2|NA
TGTGCCAGCAGCCAGGTCCAGGGCGGGGGGCGAACAGATACGCAGTATTTT
CASSQVQGGGRTDTQYF
>TRBV27|TRBJ2-7|NA|NA
TGTGCCAGCAGTTTACGAGGGGTCAACTCCTACGAGCAGTACTTC
CASSLRGVNSYEQYF
>TRBV9|TRBJ1-6|NA|NA
TGTGCCAGCAGCGTCAGCCCCGGTAATTCACCCCTCCACTTT
CASSVSPGNSPLHF
>TRBV28|TRBJ1-1|NA|NA
TGTGCCAGCAGTTTCCAGGGGCCAGCTTTCTTT
CASSFQGPAFF
>TRBV5-6|TRBJ2-3|NA|NA
TGTGCCAGCAGATTCACGCCGGGGGTGGGCACAGATACGCAGTATTTT
CASRFTPGVGTDTQYF
>TRBV3-1/TRBV3-2|TRBJ1-4|NA|NA
TGTGCCAGCAGCCAAAATGAGGGGGAAAAACTGTTTTTT
CASSQNEGEKLFF
>TRBV28|TRBJ1-3|NA|NA
TGTGCCAGCAGGGAAACACAGCACTCTGGAAACACCATATATTTT
CASRETQHSGNTIYF
>TRBV19|TRBJ1-4|NA|NA
TGTGCCAGTAGTATAACAACTAATGAAAAACTGTTTTTT
CASSITTNEKLFF
>TRBV7-6|TRBJ2-1|TRBD2|NA
TGTGCCAGCAGCTCCTTGACTAGCGGGGACTACAATGAGCAGTTCTTC
CASSSLTSGDYNEQFF
>TRBV18|TRBJ2-1|NA|NA
TGTGCCAGCTCACCCAGGGATATATTTGGCAATGAGCAGTTCTTC
CASSPRDIFGNEQFF
>TRBV18|TRBJ2-7|NA|NA
TGTGCCAGCTCACAAACGGCGGGGACTGAGCAGTACTTC
CASSQTAGTEQYF
>TRBV7-2|TRBJ2-3|TRBD2|NA
TGTGCCAGCAGCTTATCGGGGGGTCTAGCGGGAGGCGCAGATACGCAGTATTTT
CASSLSGGLAGGADTQYF
>TRBV12-3/TRBV12-4|TRBJ2-3|NA|NA
TGTGCCAGCAGCCGACAGACAGATACGCAGTATTTT
CASSRQTDTQYF
>TRBV6-6|TRBJ2-7|NA|NA
TGTGCCAGCACCCCCCCCGGAGGGGACGAGCAGTACTTC
CASTPPGGDEQYF
>TRBV9|TRBJ1-5|NA|NA
TGTGCCAGCAGCGTGGAGGGGAATAGCAATCAGCCCCAGCATTTT
CASSVEGNSNQPQHF
>TRBV3-1/TRBV3-2|TRBJ2-5|TRBD2|NA
TGTGCCAGCAGCCAAGATCGGATAGCGGGAGGAGAGACCCAGTACTTC
CASSQDRIAGGETQYF
>TRBV28|TRBJ1-2|NA|NA
TGTGCCAGCAGTGCGGCAGGGGTTGGGGACTATGGCTACACCTTC
CASSAAGVGDYGYTF
>TRBV29-1|TRBJ1-1|NA|NA
TGCAGCGGTCAAGGGGTGGAGAACACTGAAGCTTTCTTT
CSGQGVENTEAFF
>TRBV5-1|TRBJ2-5|NA|NA
TGCGCCAGCAGCCCAGGGGCGGAGGAGACCCAGTACTTC
CASSPGAEETQYF
>TRBV5-4|TRBJ2-7|NA|NA
TGTGCCAGCAGCACCGACAGCTACGAGCAGTACTTC
CASSTDSYEQYF
>TRBV9|TRBJ2-5|TRBD2|NA
TGTGCCAGCAGCCAGAGCGTGGGACTAGGGCCCCAAGAGACCCAGTACTTC
CASSQSVGLGPQETQYF
>TRBV15|TRBJ1-4|NA|NA
TGTGCCACCAGCTCCAGAAGGGCAGCAACTAATGAAAAACTGTTTTTT
CATSSRRAATNEKLFF
>TRBV21-1|TRBJ2-5|NA|NA
TGTGCCAGCAGCAACCAAGAGACCCAGTACTTC
CASSNQETQYF
>TRBV5-4|TRBJ1-3|NA|NA
TGTGCCAGCAGCCTAGGGGTCTCTGGAAACACCATATATTTT
CASSLGVSGNTIYF
>TRBV27|TRBJ2-1|TRBD1|NA
TGTGCCAGCAGTCCCCAGGGGGCGAGGAATGAGCAGTTCTTC
CASSPQGARNEQFF
>TRBV16|TRBJ1-1|NA|NA
TGTGCCAGCAGCCCAGCACAAAAGGAGGCTGAAGCTTTCTTT
CASSPAQKEAEAFF
>TRBV5-1|TRBJ2-5|NA|NA
TGCGCCAGCAGATCAGTGAGCGGCAAAGAGACCCAGTACTTC
CASRSVSGKETQYF
>TRBV6-6|TRBJ1-5|NA|NA
TGTGCCAGCAGTTCCTTGGGGGGGCTCAATCAGCCCCAGCATTTT
CASSSLGGLNQPQHF
>TRBV10-2|TRBJ2-1|NA|NA
TGCGCCACCGATACAGGGAGGGAGCAGTTCTTC
CATDTGREQFF
>TRBV6-1|TRBJ1-4|NA|NA
TGTGCCAGCAGTGAACGCGCGCAAATTTTT
CASSERAQIF
>TRBV6-5|TRBJ2-1|NA|once
TGTGCCAGCAGTATTAACCCCCGGGGAGGAGATGAGCAGTTCTTC
CASSINPRGGDEQFF
>TRBV18|TRBJ2-7|NA|NA
TGTGCCAGCTCACCACCGATGAGAGGCACCTACGAGCAGTACTTC
CASSPPMRGTYEQYF
>TRBV9|TRBJ1-4|TRBD1|NA
TGTGCCAGCAGCGTAGGGACAGGGAATAATGAAAAACTGTTTTTT
CASSVGTGNNEKLFF
>TRBV18|TRBJ1-5|NA|NA
TGTGCCAGCTCACCAACAGAGGATGAGGGTCAGCCCCAGCATTTT
CASSPTEDEGQPQHF
>TRBV3-1/TRBV3-2|TRBJ2-3|NA|NA
TGTGCCAGCAGCCATCATATAACAACTAGCACAGATACGCAGTATTTT
CASSHHITTSTDTQYF
>TRBV6-4|TRBJ1-2|TRBD1|NA
TGTGCCAGCAGTGCCCTAAGGGGAGGGGGCAGGGGTGGCTACACCTTC
CASSALRGGGRGGYTF
>TRBV28|TRBJ2-2|NA|NA
TGTGCCAGCAGCTGGAGTACCGGGGAGCTGTTTTTT
CASSWSTGELFF
>TRBV28|TRBJ1-5|NA|NA
TGTGCCAGCACACCACCCCAAAATCAGCCCCAGCATTTT
CASTPPQNQPQHF
>TRBV7-2|TRBJ2-7|TRBD2|NA
TGTGCCAGCAGCTTAGTGGGAGGGCCGGGTGAGCAGTACTTC
CASSLVGGPGEQYF
>TRBV30|TRBJ2-2|NA|NA
TGTGCCTGGAGCGGGACAAGAACCGGGGAGCTGTTTTTT
CAWSGTRTGELFF
>TRBV4-3|TRBJ2-7|TRBD1|NA
TGCGCCAGCAGCCAGCAAAGGGGGGGACAGGGACGGTACGAGCAGTACTTC
CASSQQRGGQGRYEQYF
>TRBV24-1|TRBJ1-5|TRBD1|NA
TGTGCCACCGCGGGACAGGGTAATCAGCCCCAGCATTTT
CATAGQGNQPQHF
>TRBV7-3|TRBJ1-3|NA|NA
TGTGCCAGCAGCTTAAGAGCGAGCTCTGGAAACACCATATATTTT
CASSLRASSGNTIYF
>TRBV4-1|TRBJ1-1|NA|NA
TGCGCCAGCAGCCAAGATCTAGCGGAACCAGGCCCCGCTTTCTTT
CASSQDLAEPGPAFF
>TRBV9|TRBJ1-1|TRBD1|NA
TGTGCTAGCAGCGGCAGGGGGCGAGGTGAAGCTTTCTTT
CASSGRGRGEAFF
>TRBV18|TRBJ2-1|TRBD2|NA
TGTGCCAGCTCATCGGGACTAGCGGGAGTAAATGAGCAGTTCTTC
CASSSGLAGVNEQFF
>TRBV28|TRBJ1-2|NA|NA
TGTGCCAGCACCGGGACATATGGCTACACCTTC
CASTGTYGYTF
>TRBV4-1|TRBJ1-5|TRBD1|once
TGCGCCAGCAGCCAAGATAGAACAGGACAGGAGAGCAATCAGCCCCAGCATTTT
CASSQDRTGQESNQPQHF